Listed below are T cell receptor beta chains from one sample, sequenced in a study of blood T cells in healthy people across ages. TCRdb re-derived calls from the 5' RACE reads in MiXCR, one entry per CDR3 protein. Of roughly 1.5 million distinct CDR3 sequences listed, around 40% are singletons. Material: blood. Every receptor here comes from a woman under 30 in good health. Each CDR3 is given without its conserved first and last residue. Each record gives: V gene, J gene, CDR3 protein.

>TRBV11-2|TRBJ2-5
ASSLDARVAGATRETQY
>TRBV20-1|TRBJ2-7
SARGSRLAGASSYNEQY
>TRBV4-3|TRBJ2-5
ASSQNGQGLETQY
>TRBV29-1|TRBJ2-1
SVEGGSYNEQI
>TRBV3-1|TRBJ2-7
ASSLQRGSYEQY
>TRBV4-1|TRBJ1-2
ASSQDRRLVNYGYT
>TRBV27|TRBJ2-1
ATSLSGDYNEQF
>TRBV28|TRBJ1-1
ASRNGGDTEAF
>TRBV5-1|TRBJ2-5
ASSPWGLALGYNEQY
>TRBV29-1|TRBJ1-4
SAWEGSANEKLF
>TRBV5-5|TRBJ1-2
ASSPNSGSFGYT
>TRBV7-2|TRBJ2-2
ASSLGAGALGTGELF
>TRBV3-1|TRBJ1-1
ASSHQQNTEAF
>TRBV12-3/TRBV12-4|TRBJ2-7
ASSFKPSYEQY
>TRBV5-1|TRBJ2-5
ASSFGTPMETQY
>TRBV7-9|TRBJ1-2
ASSFQGDYARYYGYT
>TRBV5-5|TRBJ2-1
ASSSRREGPEQF
>TRBV20-1|TRBJ2-7
SARMTSGNPYEQY
>TRBV20-1|TRBJ2-1
SATLFTELGAYEQF
>TRBV7-2|TRBJ2-1
ASSLQLRSYNEQF
>TRBV6-2/TRBV6-3|TRBJ2-3
ASRTRIPTDTQY
>TRBV6-5|TRBJ1-1
ASSYEGEWANTEAF
>TRBV18|TRBJ2-3
ASSPSDTQY
>TRBV19|TRBJ2-7
ARLWRSTYEQY
>TRBV29-1|TRBJ1-6
SVQDRGVNSPLH
>TRBV5-6|TRBJ2-7
ASSFYSGYSSYEQY
>TRBV10-3|TRBJ2-5
AISGSGWETQY
>TRBV11-2|TRBJ2-3
ASSPPLIGLATPRYTQY
>TRBV14|TRBJ2-1
ASSQDALDNEQF
>TRBV12-3/TRBV12-4|TRBJ2-6
ASTPFRISGANVLT
>TRBV12-3/TRBV12-4|TRBJ1-1
ASSRRGTGTEAF
>TRBV7-9|TRBJ2-5
ASSARDFQETQY
>TRBV25-1|TRBJ2-7
ASSELGTGTLYEQY
>TRBV5-1|TRBJ1-1
ASNGKDWGEAF
>TRBV15|TRBJ2-3
ATSRDFGQAATDTQY
>TRBV20-1|TRBJ1-2
SARPNDRANYGYT
>TRBV5-1|TRBJ2-1
ASRTGDYSYNEQF
>TRBV4-1|TRBJ2-3
ASSQVGFPSTDTQY
>TRBV18|TRBJ2-3
ASSPPDRGTQY
>TRBV20-1|TRBJ2-3
SARDGGVPADTQY
>TRBV28|TRBJ2-1
ASSSRWTKFANEQF
>TRBV12-3/TRBV12-4|TRBJ1-1
ASSFLRRYPNTEAF
>TRBV11-2|TRBJ2-3
ASSLTMTGITDTQY
>TRBV5-6|TRBJ2-1
ASSFPRRYNEQF
>TRBV12-3/TRBV12-4|-
ASSTGTGLTQETQF
>TRBV7-8|-
ASSFTTGAHEQY
>TRBV28|TRBJ2-3
ASSHDRYTDTQY
>TRBV3-1|-
ASSQEGRAGAKNIQY
>TRBV10-3|TRBJ1-2
AISETDVLNYGYT
>TRBV2|TRBJ1-2
ASREDLSGYT
>TRBV20-1|TRBJ2-1
SAHQTSGDYNEQF